The 7 T cell receptor beta chains reported below all come from one sample, sequenced in a study of blood T cell repertoires in COVID-19. This table comes from immunoSEQ multiplex PCR, and its TCRdb copy is limited to in-frame clones, with some not included. The sample includes some 100,000 clones, under 90% seen only once; the top ten take roughly 13%. Material: peripheral blood. The receptors shown here come from a human donor in a cohort sampled during active COVID-19.

About this clone itself: At one boundary the junction diverges from the germline segment, which might be a read error. J is TRBJ2-2 and V is TRBV7-7; 8 bases match TRBD2. From germline, CDR1 is SSHAT and CDR2 FNYEAQ (reference sequence). The CDR3 is made up of 14 amino acids. CDR3 sequence (DNA): TGTGCTAGCAGCACGGGAGGGCCGACCGGGGAGCTGTTTTTT. This gives the protein CASSTGGPTGELFF.

The J gene is TRBJ2-7, the V gene TRBV13; TRBD1 agrees at 10 bases. This CDR3 is built from 15 residues. In germline, CDR1 is PRHDT, CDR2 FYEKMQ (reference sequence). The V segment lost 2 bases and the J segment 1 base; nucleotides outside the gene matches: 2. CDR3 loop: CASSLKGQGSYEQYF. For the CDR3, the DNA is TGTGCCAGCAGCTTAAAGGGACAGGGGTCCTACGAGCAGTACTTC.

V usage is TRBV25-1 and J usage is TRBJ1-5, with D maybe TRBD1 (6 bases). The CDR3 is made up of 13 amino acids. Germline CDR1 and CDR2: MGHDK and SYGVNS. V was clipped by 2 bases and J by 7 bases, with 9 bases between them. In DNA form, the CDR3 reads TGTGCCAGCAGTGAAGGGACATCCCAGCCCCAGCATTTT. Translation: CASSEGTSQPQHF. The full variable domain, its missing parts supplied by reference TRBV25-1 and TRBJ1-5, is EADIYQTPRYLVIGTGKKITLECSQTMGHDKMYWYQQDPGMELHLIHYSYGVNSTEKGDLSSESTVSRIRTEHFPLTLESARPSHTSQYLCASSEGTSQPQHFGDGTRLSIL.

This chain links TRBV18 with TRBJ1-5; no clear D. The CDR3 spans 20 residues. V lost 0 bases to trimming and J lost 4 bases, with 25 bases between them. Germline CDR1 KGHSH, CDR2 LQKENI. The DNA of the CDR3 is TGTGCCAGCTCACCACCCATAAGCCCGGGGTATGTTGGGCCTAATCAGCCCCAGCATTTT. Its translation: CASSPPISPGYVGPNQPQHF.

V usage is TRBV9 and J usage is TRBJ1-5; TRBD1 is a possible D gene (6 bases). Trimming took off 3 bases at V and 3 bases at J, with 13 bases between the two ends. The CDR3 sequence is 15 residues long. Looked up from germline, CDR1 is SGDLS and CDR2 is YYNGEE. Here the CDR3 reads CASSEGGGYNQPQHF. The CDR3 bases are TGTGCCAGCAGCGAGGGGGGGGGTTACAATCAGCCCCAGCATTTT. Supplemented by reference TRBV9 and TRBJ1-5, the full variable domain reads DSGVTQTPKHLITATGQRVTLRCSPRSGDLSVYWYQQSLDQGLQFLIQYYNGEERAKGNILERFSAQQFPDLHSELNLSSLELGDSALYFCASSEGGGYNQPQHFGDGTRLSIL.

DNA of the CDR3: TGTGCCAGCAGCTTTCAGGGGACCGGGACCGGGGAGCTGTTTTTT. Its translation is CASSFQGTGTGELFF. The V gene is TRBV11-2, the J gene TRBJ2-2; the D gene is possibly TRBD1 (6 bases). Per the germline V gene, CDR1 is SGHAT and CDR2 is FQNNGV. This CDR3 spans 15 amino acids. V was clipped by 3 bases and J by 5 bases, with 13 bases between them.

The genes are TRBV11-2 and TRBJ2-5, with D tentatively TRBD1 (6 bases). CDR1 is SGHAT, CDR2 FQNNGV, per germline. The ends were cut back, 5 bases at V and 1 base at J, with 11 bases in the middle. The CDR3 covers 14 residues. CDR3 DNA: TGTGCCAGCAGCCGCACAGGGTTCCAAGAGACCCAGTACTTC. Translating gives CASSRTGFQETQYF.